The T cell receptor beta chain under discussion was sequenced for a study of radiation and T cells in renal cell carcinoma. V was trimmed by 7 bases and J by 8 bases, leaving 14 bases between them. Per germline, CDR1 MDHEN and CDR2 SYDVKM. This CDR3 is 12 amino acids long. Study-wide results and caveats: Top tumor clonotypes rose in blood 2 weeks post-radiation, then contracted. Baseline intratumoral clonotype presence is unknown without pretreatment biopsies.

The data were produced by immunoSEQ multiplex PCR, yet TCRdb's version contains in-frame clones alone and is incomplete. The table lists tens of thousands of clones, around four fifths of them singletons. This clone was seen only a few times. Its antigen is currently unknown. The sample's time point: blood 4 weeks post-SBRT, at nephrectomy. Treatment indicated: 15 Gy SBRT to primary tumor, nephrectomy 4 weeks later. Nephrectomy followed 15 Gy stereotactic body radiation by 4 weeks. The input for sequencing was blood, taken from a patient whose treatment included radiotherapy and nephrectomy. The clonotype comes from a man aged 50-60 years with renal cell carcinoma. The V call is TRBV28, the J call TRBJ1-2; no definite D call. The CDR3 reads CASNSGRQGYTF. The CDR3 nucleotides read TGTGCCAGCAACTCGGGCAGGCAAGGCTACACCTTC.